The present TCR beta chain was sequenced within a study of blood T cell repertoires in COVID-19. The wider study: Samples representing acute and convalescent COVID-19 were sourced from the United States, Italy and Spain. T cells, B-cell-depleted T cells, or PBMCs supplied cDNA or gDNA.

The germline V gene has CDR1 SGHTA and CDR2 FQGNSA. The V end was cut by 2 bases, the J end by 8 bases, with 15 bases between. CDR3 size: 14 residues. Authors' data handling: Counts of nucleated cells, estimated from reference gene primer amplification, were obtained. Generated by immunoSEQ multiplex PCR, the TCRdb table keeps only in-frame clones and is missing some. That table supplies the V and J calls and clone size; D and trimming were determined from the DNA. Among 110,000 or so clones listed, about 90% were seen once. Sequenced sample: peripheral blood. The sequence was collected from a woman aged 45-65 years with acute or convalescent COVID-19. V gene TRBV7-2 combines with J gene TRBJ1-1; D is perhaps TRBD1 (5 bases). CDR3 in DNA: TGTGCCAGCAGCTTACTAGCGGGACCACGGGAAGCTTTCTTT. Its translation: CASSLLAGPREAFF. Filled out from reference TRBV7-2 and TRBJ1-1, the complete variable domain reads GAGVSQSPSNKVTEKGKDVELRCDPISGHTALYWYRQSLGQGLEFLIYFQGNSAPDKSGLPSDRFSAERTGGSVSTLTIQRTQQEDSAVYLCASSLLAGPREAFFGQGTRLTVV.